This is a list of T cell receptor beta chains from one sample in a study of tumor and adjacent non-tumor tissue in lung cancer. TCRdb re-called the multiplex PCR reads with MiXCR, one entry per CDR3 protein. The table records approximately 100,000 distinct CDR3 sequences, over 55% of them present only once. Sequences were obtained from distant non-tumor lung tissue. The receptors derive from a man aged 55 to 70 with non-small cell lung cancer. Both conserved end residues are part of each CDR3. A D gene is named only where the DNA matches it firmly. The size of a clone is reported for some rows only, either as once, few or many, or as a class for expanded clones.

>.|TRBV5-4|many|TRBJ2-3
TGTGCCAGCAGCTTGGGGGACTCTAGCACAGATACGCAGTATTTT
CASSLGDSSTDTQYF
>.|TRBV6-5|.|TRBJ2-1
TGTGCCAGCAGTTCGTGCCCGGCGATGTCGGAGCAGTTCTTC
CASSSCPAMSEQFF
>TRBD1|TRBV6-5|many|TRBJ1-1
TGTGCCAGCAGCCCCAACCCCCAGGGGGGAACTGAAGCTTTCTTT
CASSPNPQGGTEAFF
>.|TRBV5-1|few|TRBJ1-4
TGCGCCAGCAGCACCCGACTGGAGGGAGAAAAACTGTTTTTT
CASSTRLEGEKLFF
>TRBD2|TRBV10-3|.|TRBJ2-3
TGTACTATCGGCGCGGGGGACCGCACAGATACGCAGTATTTT
CTIGAGDRTDTQYF
>TRBD2|TRBV5-1|.|TRBJ2-5
TGCGCCAGCAGCTCGACTAGCGGGGAGCAGACTCAGTACTTC
CASSSTSGEQTQYF
>.|TRBV11-3|.|TRBJ2-7
TGTGCCAGCAGCCTAAAAGCGGATCGGGACGAGCAGTATTTC
CASSLKADRDEQYF
>.|TRBV29-1|once|TRBJ2-1
TGCAACACTAGGGGTGCTTTCGGCTACAATGAGCAGTTCTTC
CNTRGAFGYNEQFF
>.|TRBV28|few|TRBJ2-4
TGTGCCAGCAGTTTTTTGGGGGGCGCCAAAAACATTCAGTACTTC
CASSFLGGAKNIQYF
>.|TRBV5-1|.|TRBJ2-4
TGCGCCATCAGCTCAGGGATGGCCAAAAACATTCAGTACTTC
CAISSGMAKNIQYF
>TRBD2|TRBV5-6|.|TRBJ2-2
TGTGCCGGCTGCTCTAGCGGGGGGGCCGCCGGGGAGCTGTTTTTT
CAGCSSGGAAGELFF
>.|TRBV12-3/TRBV12-4|.|TRBJ2-3
TGTGCCAGTAGCCCCAACAGTGACCAGGTGAATACGCAGTATTTT
CASSPNSDQVNTQYF
>.|TRBV5-1|.|TRBJ1-1
TGCGCCAGCAGCTTAAGGGGGAAAACCAACACTGAAGCTTTCTTT
CASSLRGKTNTEAFF
>.|TRBV9|few|TRBJ2-2
TGTGCCAGCAGCGTACAGGGTTCTGGCGGGGAGCTGTTTTTT
CASSVQGSGGELFF
>.|TRBV19|.|TRBJ2-7
TGTGCCAGTAGTCCGTCAGGGGTCTACGAGCAGTACTTC
CASSPSGVYEQYF
>.|TRBV5-1|many|TRBJ2-7
TGCGCCAGCAGGACAGGGGAGGGCGAGCAGTACTTC
CASRTGEGEQYF
>.|TRBV13|.|TRBJ2-7
TGTACCAGCGGCCGGGACTTCCTCTACGAGCAGTACTTC
CTSGRDFLYEQYF
>.|TRBV7-8|.|TRBJ1-1
TGTGCCAGCAGACCCCAGAGGGGGTATGGTGAGGCTTTCTTT
CASRPQRGYGEAFF
>.|TRBV12-3/TRBV12-4|.|TRBJ1-6
TGTGCCAGCAACCGACAGGCTTACGGTGTCAATTCACCCCTCCACTTT
CASNRQAYGVNSPLHF
>.|TRBV6-1|.|TRBJ2-7
TGTGCCAGCAGTGAATTGCCCTTTCCCGGCCTTCGAGGAATCTACGAGCAGTACTTC
CASSELPFPGLRGIYEQYF
>.|TRBV7-6|.|TRBJ1-1
TGTGCCAGCAGCTTGGGGGAGAGGAACACTGAATCTTTCTTT
CASSLGERNTESFF
>TRBD2|TRBV7-8|medium-sized|TRBJ2-1
TGTGCCAGCAGCTTAGAGGCGGGGGGCTTTTACAATGAGCAGTTCTTC
CASSLEAGGFYNEQFF
>.|TRBV11-2|.|TRBJ2-2
TGTACTAGTAGCCCCGGCGGGGAGCTGTTTTTT
CTSSPGGELFF
>.|TRBV4-1|.|TRBJ1-3
TGCGCCAACAGAATGAAGGGACTCTCTGGAAACACCATATATTTT
CANRMKGLSGNTIYF
>.|TRBV20-1|.|TRBJ2-3
TGCAGTGCTAGAGGACGGATGGCCGGGAAAACTAGCACAGATACGCAGTATTTT
CSARGRMAGKTSTDTQYF
>TRBD1|TRBV6-2/TRBV6-3|many|TRBJ2-7
TGTGCCAGCACCGAGGACAGGCGAATATACGAGCAGTACTTC
CASTEDRRIYEQYF
>.|TRBV11-2|medium-sized|TRBJ2-2
TGTGCCAGCAGCTTAGAGGTTACAGGGTCGAACACCGGGGAGCTGTTTTTT
CASSLEVTGSNTGELFF
>.|TRBV11-3|.|TRBJ1-1
TGTGCCAGCGGCTTGGAAGGGACGGTGAACACTGAAGCTTTCTTT
CASGLEGTVNTEAFF
>.|TRBV28|many|TRBJ1-3
TGTGCCAGCAGTTCAGGGCTTGGCGGAAACACCATATATTTT
CASSSGLGGNTIYF
>.|TRBV4-2|.|TRBJ2-2
TGTGCCAGCAACCAAGAGTCGGGACTGAATACCGGGGAGCTGTTTTTT
CASNQESGLNTGELFF
>.|TRBV25-1|.|TRBJ2-1
TGTGCCAGTGGTAGTGGGAATGAGCAGTTCTTC
CASGSGNEQFF
>.|TRBV28|many|TRBJ2-7
TGTGCCAGCAGTTCCGCAGCCTTCTACGAGCAGTACTTC
CASSSAAFYEQYF
>TRBD1|TRBV18|once|TRBJ2-2
TGTGCCAGCTCACGACTCAAGACAGGGGTTACGAACACCGGGGAGCTGTTTTTT
CASSRLKTGVTNTGELFF
>.|TRBV4-3|.|TRBJ2-7
TGCGCCAGCACCCAAGATCTTGCAGAGGTATCCTACGAGCAGTACTTC
CASTQDLAEVSYEQYF
>.|TRBV4-1|.|TRBJ2-7
TGCGCCAGCAGGTTCCTGTATGAGCAGTACTTC
CASRFLYEQYF
>.|TRBV7-8|.|TRBJ2-2
TGTACCAGCAGCTTAGATGGGATAAGGGGGGAGCTGTTTTTT
CTSSLDGIRGELFF
>.|TRBV28|.|TRBJ1-1
TGTGCCAGCAGCCCCAGCTACATGAACACTGAAGCTTTCTTT
CASSPSYMNTEAFF
>.|TRBV4-3|.|TRBJ2-3
TGCGCCAGCAGCCAAGACAGGAGTACAGATATGCAGTATTTT
CASSQDRSTDMQYF
>.|TRBV4-3|once|TRBJ1-5
TGCGTCAGCAGCCAAGCGATAGGGCAGCCCCAGCATTTT
CVSSQAIGQPQHF
>.|TRBV29-1|many|TRBJ2-1
TGCAGCGTTGAAGAAATATCCAATGAGCAGTTCTTC
CSVEEISNEQFF
>TRBD2|TRBV7-8|.|TRBJ2-1
TGTGCCGGCAGCTGTCCCAGCGGGGGGGCCGGTAATGAGCAGTTCTTC
CAGSCPSGGAGNEQFF
>.|TRBV6-1|many|TRBJ1-5
TGTGCCAGCAGTATGAATAGCAATCAGCCCCAGCATTTT
CASSMNSNQPQHF
>.|TRBV5-6|many|TRBJ2-3
TGTGCCAGCAGCTTGGGTATCCGCACAGATACGCAGTATTTT
CASSLGIRTDTQYF
>.|TRBV12-3/TRBV12-4|many|TRBJ1-1
TGTGCCAGCAGTGCAGTCATGAACACTGAAGCTTTCTTT
CASSAVMNTEAFF
>.|TRBV11-2|.|TRBJ1-1
TGTGCCAGCAGCTTAGCTCGGGGGGCTTACACTGAAGTTTTCTTT
CASSLARGAYTEVFF
>.|TRBV20-1|.|TRBJ2-7
TGTAGTGCTAGTCAGGTGCCTTACGAGCAGTACTTC
CSASQVPYEQYF
>.|TRBV11-1|medium-sized|TRBJ2-4
TGTGCCAGCAGCTTAGACCCGGGACCACCTGTCCTAGCCAAAAACATTCAGTACTTC
CASSLDPGPPVLAKNIQYF
>TRBD1|TRBV4-3|many|TRBJ1-6
TGCGCCAGCAGCCAGGGGACAGGGTACTATAATTCACCCCTCCACTTT
CASSQGTGYYNSPLHF
>TRBD1|TRBV6-2/TRBV6-3|.|TRBJ2-6
TGTGCCAGCAGTTCCCACAGGGGCACTTGGGCCAACGTCCTGACTTTC
CASSSHRGTWANVLTF
>.|TRBV11-2|.|TRBJ2-4
TGCGCCAGCAGCCGAGGGCCGGGCAAATACATTCAGTACTTC
CASSRGPGKYIQYF
>TRBD2|TRBV10-1|many|TRBJ2-1
TGCGCCTCCTCCGGGACTAGCGGGGGGGATGAGCAGTTCTTC
CASSGTSGGDEQFF
>TRBD1|TRBV29-1|.|TRBJ2-7
TGCAGCGTTAAAGGACAGGGCGGAAACAAGCAGTACTTC
CSVKGQGGNKQYF
>.|TRBV7-8|.|TRBJ2-5
TGTGCCAGCAGCGGAGCCGTGGAGACCCAATGCTTC
CASSGAVETQCF
>.|TRBV6-2/TRBV6-3|.|TRBJ2-1
TGTACCAGCAGATACAGAGGGATGGGGGCGAATGAGCAGTTCTTC
CTSRYRGMGANEQFF
>TRBD1|TRBV6-6|.|TRBJ2-5
TGTGCCAGCAGTTTAGGGGGACAGGGGCAAGGTACCCAGTACTTC
CASSLGGQGQGTQYF
>TRBD1|TRBV5-1|once|TRBJ1-6
TGCGCCACCAGTTCGACAGGGACCTATAATCCACCCCTCCACTTT
CATSSTGTYNPPLHF
>.|TRBV12-3/TRBV12-4|.|TRBJ2-1
TGTGCCAGGAGATGGGGGGCAGGGGGTTACAATGAGCAATTCTTC
CARRWGAGGYNEQFF